The T cell receptor (beta chain) under discussion was sequenced for a study of T-cell reconstitution after alpha-beta-depleted transplantation in children. The study, taken as a whole, reports: From surviving recipient T cells and thymic progenitors came the high day-60 TCRbeta diversity observed in some patients. Expanded clones from the graft, numbering several hundred, reportedly supplied alpha-beta T cells about two months after transplant. Newly produced T cells mostly provided counts and TCRbeta diversity after one year, as hyperexpanded clones declined.

Construction of the TCRbeta library involved unique molecular identifiers. TCRdb reprocessed the PCR reads via MiXCR and lists one record per CDR3 protein. The profile shows fewer than 550,000 distinct CDR3 sequences, over 9.5% of them singletons. V lost 1 base to trimming and J lost 1 base; unmatched junction nucleotides: 5. Germline lookup yields CDR1 SGHRS and CDR2 YFSETQ. CDR3 size: 16 residues. In the case of this clonotype: Antigen: not known.

The chain combines TRBV5-1 with TRBJ2-1; 7 bases are shared with TRBD1. The TCR originated in a female patient aged 2 to 10 who had a stem cell transplant for aplastic anemia, so the T cells may come from the graft donor. This specimen consisted of PBMCs, mostly from graft donor cells, obtained 180 days after TCRalphabeta/CD19-depleted stem cell transplant. Here the CDR3 DNA reads TGCGCCAGCAGCTTGACTGGGGACAGTTCCTACAATGAGCAGTTCTTC. This encodes CASSLTGDSSYNEQFF. Based on the CDR3 plus reference TRBV5-1 and TRBJ2-1, the full variable domain is KAGVTQTPRYLIKTRGQQVTLSCSPISGHRSVSWYQQTPGQGLQFLFEYFSETQRNKGNFPGRFSGRQFSNSRSEMNVSTLELGDSALYLCASSLTGDSSYNEQFFGPGTRLTVL.